This T cell receptor (beta chain) was identified during a study of blood T cells in healthy people across ages. The study, taken as a whole, reports: Naive T cell percentage strongly correlated with TCR beta diversity. Estimated diversity, derived from one million T cells, was regarded as an underestimate. More naive CD4+ cells and higher diversity marked long-lived donors relative to aged donors.

This clonotype was picked up many times. Its target is unknown. Primed by a sample-barcoded 5' primer and a J-beta primer mix, a second PCR proceeded for 7 to 11 cycles. MiXCR, applied by TCRdb to the 5' RACE reads, yields one record per CDR3 protein. The profile shows about 620,000 distinct CDR3 sequences, 20% to 25% of them singletons. The authors drew around 9.4 milliliters of peripheral blood from each donor. Material for sequencing was blood. The origin of this receptor is a man aged 70 or older in good health.

This chain's CDR3 is CAIALAESQETQYF. CDR3 sequence (DNA): TGTGCCATCGCCCTTGCGGAGAGCCAAGAGACCCAGTACTTC. The chain couples TRBV10-3 to TRBJ2-5; D is unresolved. The CDR3 has 14 amino acids. The germline V gene encodes CDR1 ENHRY and CDR2 SYGVKD. V was shortened by 8 bases and J by 1 base, with 14 bases between the two germline ends.